Below are 27 T cell receptor beta chains sequenced from a single sample in a study of blood T cell repertoires in COVID-19. The assay was immunoSEQ multiplex PCR, and TCRdb's table has in-frame clones only and misses some. The sample holds hundreds of thousands of clones, about nine tenths seen once. Sequencing was done on a sample of peripheral blood. The source of these receptors is a woman in her 70s with COVID-19, enrolled during active disease.

Comments on this clone: Other nucleotide sequences in the sample specify the same CDR3. This rearrangement joins TRBV18 to TRBJ2-3; D may be TRBD2 (6 bases). Germline CDR1 KGHSH, CDR2 LQKENI. The CDR3 contains 14 residues. Trimming left V 2 bases short and J 4 bases short, with 10 bases between. Here the CDR3 reads CASSPGGGADTQYF. CDR3 nucleotides: TGTGCCAGCTCACCAGGCGGAGGGGCAGATACGCAGTATTTT.

This chain uses TRBV9 with TRBJ1-4, with unresolved D. Germline V gives CDR1 SGDLS, CDR2 YYNGEE. The CDR3 has 12 residues. V gave up 3 bases and J gave up 6 bases, with 6 bases separating them. The CDR3 DNA reads as TGTGCCAGCAGCGAGGAGGATGAAAAACTGTTTTTT. It translates to CASSEEDEKLFF.

This chain links TRBV2 with TRBJ1-6; 7 bases match TRBD1. CDR1 SNHLY and CDR2 FYNNEI come from the germline V gene. The ends lost 5 bases at V and 3 bases at J; junction bases unmatched: 4. The CDR3 has 15 amino acids. This chain's CDR3 is CASSKGQVYNSPLHF. In nucleotides, the CDR3 is TGTGCCAGCAGTAAAGGACAGGTCTATAATTCACCCCTCCACTTT. The full variable domain, in which reference TRBV2 and TRBJ1-6 provide the parts outside the CDR3, is EPEVTQTPSHQVTQMGQEVILRCVPISNHLYFYWYRQILGQKVEFLVSFYNNEISEKSEIFDDQFSVERPDGSNFTLKIRSTKLEDSAMYFCASSKGQVYNSPLHFGNGTRLTVT.

The chain couples TRBV2 to TRBJ2-3; D may be TRBD2 (6 bases). The V gene's germline CDR1 is SNHLY and CDR2 FYNNEI. The CDR3 has 15 amino acids. V dropped 5 bases and J dropped 0 bases, with 12 bases sitting between them. CDR3 loop: CASSPGTSSTDTQYF. The DNA of the CDR3 is TGTGCCAGCAGTCCCGGGACTTCTAGCACAGATACGCAGTATTTT.

A note on this clone: The same CDR3 arises from other DNA sequences in this sample as well. This chain joins TRBV5-4 and TRBJ2-7, with D possibly matching TRBD2 (6 bases). Trimming took off 2 bases at V and 0 bases at J, with 12 bases between the two ends. Germline-derived CDR1 and CDR2 are SGHNT and YYREEE (reference sequence). This CDR3 is built from 15 residues. The CDR3 region has the DNA TGTGCCAGCAGCTTAGGCGGGGAGAGCTCCTACGAGCAGTACTTC. Its translation: CASSLGGESSYEQYF.

This clone was seen just once. This chain links TRBV27 with TRBJ1-1, with D tentatively TRBD1 (6 bases). CDR1 is MNHEY and CDR2 is SMNVEV in the germline V gene (reference sequence). This CDR3 spans 13 amino acids. The V gene lost 5 bases and the J gene lost 5 bases, with 12 bases spanning the gap. The CDR3 loop is CASSARGGTEAFF. CDR3 nucleotide sequence: TGTGCCAGCAGTGCGAGGGGGGGTACTGAAGCTTTCTTT.

The CDR3 sequence is CASSDIETSGEITDTQYF. DNA for the CDR3: TGTGCCAGCAGTGATATAGAGACTAGCGGGGAGATCACAGATACGCAGTATTTT. The chain employs TRBV2 and TRBJ2-3; the match to TRBD2 covers 11 bases. Germline assignment: CDR1 SNHLY and CDR2 FYNNEI. The CDR3 has 18 residues. With V trimmed by 3 bases and J by 2 bases, 10 bases remained unmatched.

The V and J genes are TRBV7-3 and TRBJ2-7; the D gene is possibly TRBD1 (5 bases). The CDR3 sequence is 13 residues long. V lost 2 bases and J 6 bases, leaving 11 bases between the germline ends. Germline CDR1 is SGHTA and CDR2 is FQGTGA. The CDR3 coding sequence is TGTGCCAGCAGCTTAGGGGCTGGGCCCGAGCAGTACTTC. Residues: CASSLGAGPEQYF.

The rearrangement joins TRBV11-1 to TRBJ1-1; D may be TRBD1 (6 bases). V dropped 5 bases and J dropped 1 base, with 11 bases sitting between them. The CDR3 covers 14 residues. Germline V gives CDR1 SGHAT, CDR2 FQDESV (reference sequence). CDR3 coding DNA: TGTGCCAGCAGCCCTCGGACAGAGAACACTGAAGCTTTCTTT. Protein: CASSPRTENTEAFF.

The rearrangement joins TRBV7-3 to TRBJ2-7; maybe TRBD2 (6 bases). Germline assignment: CDR1 SGHTA and CDR2 FQGTGA. The ends were cut back, 1 base at V and 6 bases at J, with 13 bases in the middle. CDR3 length: 14 amino acids. Written as DNA, the CDR3 is TGTGCCAGCAGCTTAAACGGGGGTATGAGCGAGCAGTACTTC. Its translation is CASSLNGGMSEQYF.

The chain recombines TRBV11-2 with TRBJ2-5, with a tentative D call TRBD2 (6 bases). Germline CDR1 reads SGHAT; CDR2 reads FQNNGV. The CDR3 spans 11 residues. Between the trimmed V and J ends, which lost 5 bases and 7 bases, there was a span of 8 bases. CDR3 residues: CASSGAGTQYF. The CDR3 DNA sequence: TGTGCCAGCAGCGGAGCGGGGACCCAGTACTTC.

The chain combines TRBV12-5 with TRBJ2-7; D remains ambiguous. The CDR3 has 16 amino acids. V lost 3 bases to trimming and J lost 0 bases, with 15 bases between them. In germline, CDR1 is LGHNT, CDR2 FRNRAP. CDR3 nucleotide sequence: TGTGCTAGTGGTTTAATCACTTTTTTGAGCTCCTACGAGCAGTACTTC. It specifies CASGLITFLSSYEQYF.

This chain connects TRBV10-3 to TRBJ2-7, with 7 bases aligning to TRBD1. CDR1 and CDR2 from the germline V gene are ENHRY and SYGVKD. With 4 bases clipped from V and 1 base from J, the junction kept 10 bases outside the gene matches. The CDR3 contains 16 residues. CDR3 DNA: TGTGCCATCAGTGCGAATCCGGACAGGTCATCCTACGAGCAGTACTTC. It translates to CAISANPDRSSYEQYF.

V usage is TRBV6-5 and J usage is TRBJ1-4; D gene ambiguous. The CDR3 extends over 11 amino acids. V was pared by 5 bases and J by 11 bases, with 9 bases between. The germline V gene encodes CDR1 MNHEY and CDR2 SVGAGI. For the CDR3, the DNA is TGTGCCAGCAGTATAGGAGGGAAACTGTTTTTT. Translating gives CASSIGGKLFF.

This chain links TRBV4-1 with TRBJ2-1, with D perhaps TRBD2 (7 bases). V lost 1 base to trimming and J lost 5 bases, with 12 bases between them. The germline V gene encodes CDR1 MGHRA and CDR2 YSYEKL. This CDR3 has 15 amino acids. The CDR3 DNA sequence: TGCGCCAGCAGCCAAGCGGGGGGCAGTAACAATGAGCAGTTCTTC. This sequence encodes CASSQAGGSNNEQFF.

The V and J genes are TRBV28 and TRBJ1-2, with D tentatively TRBD1 (5 bases). The CDR3 extends over 16 amino acids. Germline V gene lookup returns CDR1 MDHEN and CDR2 SYDVKM. Trimming removed 6 bases at V and 4 bases at J, with 21 bases between. In DNA form, the CDR3 reads TGTGCCAGCAGCGAAGACCTGAGCGGGGGTGGCTATGGCTACACCTTC. Residues: CASSEDLSGGGYGYTF.

The V gene is TRBV29-1, the J gene TRBJ2-1; a weak D match, TRBD2 (5 bases). This CDR3 region has 12 residues. Germline V CDR1 and CDR2: SQVTM, ANQGSEA. V was clipped by 7 bases and J by 5 bases, with 12 bases between them. CDR3 in amino acids: CSAQLADNEQFF. In DNA form, the CDR3 reads TGCAGCGCCCAGCTAGCAGACAATGAGCAGTTCTTC.

The V and J genes are TRBV5-1 and TRBJ2-1; no reliable D call. V lost 3 bases, J lost 8 bases, and 9 bases lay in between. The CDR3 is 12 amino acids. Per germline, CDR1 SGHRS and CDR2 YFSETQ. CDR3 nucleotides: TGCGCCAGCAGCTATCTATCCGATGAGCAGTTCTTC. It translates to CASSYLSDEQFF.

This chain uses TRBV15 with TRBJ2-5, with D perhaps TRBD2 (5 bases). V was trimmed by 4 bases and J by 2 bases, leaving 8 bases between them. This CDR3 spans 13 amino acids. Germline V CDR1 and CDR2: LNHNV, YYDKDF (reference sequence). The CDR3 is CATSKGGQETQYF. The CDR3 nucleotides read TGTGCCACCAGCAAAGGAGGTCAAGAGACCCAGTACTTC.

The rearrangement links TRBV19 to TRBJ1-4; TRBD1 aligns across 10 bases. CDR3 length equals 16 residues. The J segment lost 8 bases and the V segment lost 6 bases, leaving 12 bases of the junction unmatched. The germline V gene encodes CDR1 LNHDA and CDR2 SQIVND (reference sequence). CDR3 in amino acids: CASSLAEGTGEEKLFF. The CDR3 DNA is TGTGCCAGTAGCCTAGCCGAGGGGACAGGGGAAGAAAAACTGTTTTTT.

The V call is TRBV6-5, the J call TRBJ1-5; D call uncertain. The ends were cut back, 7 bases at V and 3 bases at J, with 16 bases in the middle. This CDR3 contains 15 residues. The germline CDR1 and CDR2 sequences are MNHEY and SVGAGI. The CDR3 DNA reads TGTGCCAGCAACCCAAGAGGAGGGTCCAATCAGCCCCAGCATTTT. Translation gives CASNPRGGSNQPQHF.

The chain employs TRBV10-3 and TRBJ2-7; a possible D gene is TRBD1 (6 bases). CDR3 length: 14 amino acids. V shed 2 bases and J shed 4 bases, with 12 bases lying between them. Germline CDR1 and CDR2: ENHRY and SYGVKD. The CDR3 sequence: CAISEQRGLYEQYF. The CDR3, as DNA: TGTGCCATCAGTGAGCAGAGGGGGTTGTACGAGCAGTACTTC.

This clone occurred once. The gene calls are TRBV10-3 and TRBJ2-7, with TRBD2 identical over 8 bases. Germline trimming cut 6 bases from V and 1 base from J; bases unmatched to any gene: 5. Germline CDR1 ENHRY, CDR2 SYGVKD. This CDR3 is 14 amino acids long. CDR3 protein: CAIRSSGGSYEQYF. The CDR3 DNA sequence: TGTGCCATCAGATCCAGCGGGGGTTCCTACGAGCAGTACTTC.

This chain links TRBV28 with TRBJ1-2; 11 bases are shared with TRBD1. This CDR3 comprises 15 residues. V trimming: 4 bases; J trimming: 4 bases; junction bases outside the gene matches: 5. Looked up from germline, CDR1 is MDHEN and CDR2 is SYDVKM. CDR3 coding DNA: TGTGCCAGCAGTTCCCGGACAGGGGGCGGCTATGGCTACACCTTC. Translation gives CASSSRTGGGYGYTF.

This clone was detected a few times. The chain has TRBV9 and TRBJ1-2, with D perhaps matching TRBD1 (6 bases). CDR3 length: 13 residues. Germline V gene sequence: CDR1 SGDLS, CDR2 YYNGEE. Trimming took off 3 bases at V and 6 bases at J, with 12 bases between the two ends. CDR3 DNA: TGTGCCAGCAGCGCGGGACAATGGGATGGCTACACCTTC. Translation: CASSAGQWDGYTF.

The genes are TRBV11-3 and TRBJ2-2; D remains unclear. CDR3 length: 14 residues. CDR1 SGHNT and CDR2 YENEEA come from the germline V gene. V lost 1 base to trimming and J lost 4 bases, with 7 bases between them. CDR3 nucleotide sequence: TGTGCCAGCAGCTTAGGGCAAATCACCGGGGAGCTGTTTTTT. Its translation is CASSLGQITGELFF. The entire variable domain, with the rest obtained from reference TRBV11-3 and TRBJ2-2, is as follows: EAGVVQSPRYKIIEKKQPVAFWCNPISGHNTLYWYLQNLGQGPELLIRYENEEAVDDSQLPKDRFSAERLKGVDSTLKIQPAELGDSAVYLCASSLGQITGELFFGEGSRLTVL.

The V and J genes are TRBV19 and TRBJ1-4; TRBD1 might be the D (6 bases). CDR1 is LNHDA, CDR2 SQIVND, per germline (reference sequence). The CDR3 spans 17 residues. Trimming cost V 3 bases and J 0 bases, with 14 bases left between them. The CDR3 region has the DNA TGTGCCAGTAGTATTTACAGGGCGAGCTCAACTAATGAAAAACTGTTTTTT. It is translated as CASSIYRASSTNEKLFF. The full variable domain, completed using reference TRBV19 and TRBJ1-4, is DGGITQSPKYLFRKEGQNVTLSCEQNLNHDAMYWYRQDPGQGLRLIYYSQIVNDFQKGDIAEGYSVSREKKESFPLTVTSAQKNPTAFYLCASSIYRASSTNEKLFFGSGTQLSVL.